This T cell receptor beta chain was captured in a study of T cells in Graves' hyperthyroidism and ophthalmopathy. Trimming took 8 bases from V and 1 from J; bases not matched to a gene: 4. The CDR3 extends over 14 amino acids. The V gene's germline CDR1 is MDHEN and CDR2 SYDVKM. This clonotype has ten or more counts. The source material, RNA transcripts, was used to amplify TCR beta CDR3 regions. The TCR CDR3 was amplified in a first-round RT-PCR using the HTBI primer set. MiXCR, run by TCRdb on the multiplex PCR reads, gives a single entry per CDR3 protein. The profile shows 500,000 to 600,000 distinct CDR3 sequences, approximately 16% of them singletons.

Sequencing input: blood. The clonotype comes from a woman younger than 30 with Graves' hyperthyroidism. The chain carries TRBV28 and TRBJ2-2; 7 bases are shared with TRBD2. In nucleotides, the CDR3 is TGTGCCAGCCAGACTAGCAAGAACACCGGGGAGCTGTTTTTT. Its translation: CASQTSKNTGELFF.